This TCR beta chain was sequenced during a study of cytomegalovirus exposure and HLA in healthy donors. About the study: It was reported in a later analysis that the same platform had been used for the approximately 120 validation repertoires as for the roughly 700 first-cohort repertoires.

Broader study findings: Subsequent analysis of the roughly 120 validation repertoires found a tendency for first-cohort TCR clusters to co-occur. A list of about 160 TCR beta chains associated with cytomegalovirus was given.

The donors were members of the approximately 130-subject validation cohort (separate from the approximately 670-subject first cohort). Only in-frame clones appear in the TCRdb table, and some are missing; sequencing was by immunoSEQ multiplex PCR. This table has around 140,000 clones, roughly 87% appearing once. In the case of this clone: Its antigen is undetermined.

The CDR3 runs 16 residues. Germline CDR1 reads SGHNT; CDR2 reads YYREEE (reference sequence). The trim removed 3 bases at V and 2 bases at J, leaving 6 bases unmatched. Sequenced input: PBMCs. This TCR derives from a young man in good health and CMV-seropositive. The chain uses TRBV5-4 and TRBJ2-1; 9 nucleotides match TRBD2. CDR3 sequence (DNA): TGTGCCAGCAGCTCAGCGACTAGCGGTCCCTACAATGAGCAGTTCTTC. Its translation is CASSSATSGPYNEQFF. Supplemented by reference TRBV5-4 and TRBJ2-1, the full variable domain reads ETGVTQSPTHLIKTRGQQVTLRCSSQSGHNTVSWYQQALGQGPQFIFQYYREEENGRGNFPPRFSGLQFPNYSSELNVNALELDDSALYLCASSSATSGPYNEQFFGPGTRLTVL.